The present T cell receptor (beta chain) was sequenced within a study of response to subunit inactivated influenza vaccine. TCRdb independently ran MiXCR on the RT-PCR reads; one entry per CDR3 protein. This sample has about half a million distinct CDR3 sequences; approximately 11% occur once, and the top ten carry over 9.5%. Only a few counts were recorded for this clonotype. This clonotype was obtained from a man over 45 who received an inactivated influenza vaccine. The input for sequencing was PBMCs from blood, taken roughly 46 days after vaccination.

CDR3 nucleotides: TGCAGTGCTAGAGATCCCCTGGCGGGGGGTGCAGATACGCAGTATTTT. This sequence encodes CSARDPLAGGADTQYF. The rearrangement joins TRBV20-1 to TRBJ2-3; TRBD2 matches at 8 bases. The CDR3 covers 16 residues. Germline loops: CDR1 DFQATT, CDR2 SNEGSKA (reference sequence). The V segment lost 0 bases and the J segment 4 bases; nucleotides outside the gene matches: 9.